The next 23 T cell receptor beta chains were all read from a single sample in a study of cytomegalovirus exposure and HLA in healthy donors. The PCR employed 60 Vbeta primers together with 13 Jbeta primers. The table came from immunoSEQ multiplex PCR; TCRdb's copy has only in-frame clones and leaves some out. The top ten clones hold 2% to 2.5% of a sample with 160,000 or so clones, roughly 78% of them seen once. What was sequenced was PBMCs. These receptors were taken from a man aged 40-49 years in good health and CMV-seronegative.

The chain recombines TRBV6-1 with TRBJ2-2; 9 bases agree with TRBD1. The CDR3 is 15 residues long. Losses at the gene ends were 4 bases for V and 3 bases for J; bases not matched to a gene: 3. Per germline, CDR1 MNHNS and CDR2 SASEGT. CDR3 amino acids: CASSAGTGYTGELFF. The CDR3 DNA is TGTGCCAGCAGTGCGGGGACAGGGTACACCGGGGAGCTGTTTTTT.

Comment on this clone: An end of the junction differs from the germline gene, which may be a read error. This chain connects TRBV29-1 to TRBJ1-1; maybe TRBD1 (6 bases). This CDR3 is built from 13 residues. Germline V gene lookup returns CDR1 SQVTM and CDR2 ANQGSEA. The CDR3 DNA sequence: TGCAGCGTTGAAGCCGTCATCTGGGGGGGCGCCGAATTT. It codes for CSVEAVIWGGAEF.

The J gene is TRBJ1-3, the V gene TRBV10-3, with D tentatively TRBD1 (6 bases). Between the trimmed V and J ends, which lost 7 bases and 1 base, there was a span of 8 bases. The CDR3 is 13 residues long. Germline CDR1 is ENHRY and CDR2 is SYGVKD. The CDR3 spells CAIKRGSGNTIYF. The DNA of the CDR3 is TGTGCCATCAAGAGGGGGTCTGGAAACACCATATATTTT.

The CDR3 DNA is TGTGCCAGAAGCTTCTTCGACAGGGAGTCCTACGAGCAGTACTTC. Translating gives CARSFFDRESYEQYF. V usage is TRBV5-3 and J usage is TRBJ2-5, with TRBD1 identical over 7 bases. With the DNA end fitting TRBJ2-7 better, the J assignment may be wrong. TRBV5-3 is recorded as an ORF, its role being uncertain. The CDR3 is 15 amino acids.

The chain recombines TRBV30 with TRBJ1-6; D might be TRBD1 (5 bases). This CDR3 spans 15 amino acids. Germline CDR1 and CDR2: GTSNPN and SVGIG (reference sequence). The ends were cut back, 3 bases at V and 5 bases at J, with 14 bases in the middle. DNA for the CDR3: TGTGCCTGGAGCTTTATCGACAGAGATAATTCACCCCTCCACTTT. Translating it yields CAWSFIDRDNSPLHF. The full variable domain, its missing parts supplied by reference TRBV30 and TRBJ1-6, is SQTIHQWPATLVQPVGSPLSLECTVEGTSNPNLYWYRQAAGRGLQLLFYSVGIGQISSEVPQNLSASRPQDRQFILSSKKLLLSDSGFYLCAWSFIDRDNSPLHFGNGTRLTVT.

V is TRBV28 and J is TRBJ2-7; TRBD1 might be the D (7 bases). Deletions cut 5 bases from V and 2 bases from J, with 16 bases between. CDR3 length equals 15 residues. CDR1 is MDHEN, CDR2 SYDVKM, per germline. CDR3: CASSPPPGGPYEQYF. DNA of the CDR3: TGTGCCAGCAGTCCTCCCCCAGGGGGGCCCTACGAGCAGTACTTC.

This sequence joins TRBV7-2 and TRBJ1-2; D unclear. Germline-derived CDR1 and CDR2 are SGHTA and FQGNSA. V was pared by 5 bases and J by 4 bases, with 14 bases between. The CDR3 extends over 14 amino acids. The DNA of the CDR3 is TGTGCCAGCAGCCCCCCCCAGCTAGGCTATGGCTACACCTTC. Translating it yields CASSPPQLGYGYTF.

The rearrangement joins TRBV30 to TRBJ1-6; 8 nucleotides match TRBD1. Trimming took 6 bases from V and 3 from J; bases not matched to a gene: 4. The CDR3 is 14 amino acids. Germline lookup yields CDR1 GTSNPN and CDR2 SVGIG (reference sequence). CDR3 in DNA: TGTGCCTGTGAGACAGGGGTCTATAATTCACCCCTCCACTTT. This gives the protein CACETGVYNSPLHF.

The J gene is TRBJ2-7, the V gene TRBV7-2; TRBD2 is a possible D gene (5 bases). Trimming pared 7 bases from V and 3 bases from J, leaving 19 bases between. Germline V CDR1 and CDR2: SGHTA, FQGNSA. This CDR3 is 15 amino acids long. CDR3 coding DNA: TGTGCCAGCACCCTCTTTGGGAGCTCGGGCTACGAGCAGTACTTC. This gives the protein CASTLFGSSGYEQYF.

This rearrangement joins TRBV7-9 to TRBJ2-7, with D perhaps TRBD1 (5 bases). Germline lookup yields CDR1 SEHNR and CDR2 FQNEAQ (reference sequence). Trimming took 4 bases from V and 4 from J, leaving 11 bases between them. There are 13 residues in the CDR3. The CDR3: CASSSIYRYEQYF. The CDR3 DNA reads TGTGCCAGCAGCTCGATTTACAGGTACGAGCAGTACTTC.

The chain joins TRBV19 to TRBJ2-5; TRBD2 agrees at 9 bases. The J call may be wrong; the DNA end is better matched by TRBJ2-7. The CDR3 runs 12 residues. Germline V CDR1 and CDR2: LNHDA, SQIVND (reference sequence). CDR3 sequence reads: CASSPSGNEQYF. The CDR3 nucleotides read TGTGCCAGTAGCCCTAGCGGGAACGAGCAGTACTTC.

The CDR3 nucleotides read TGTGCCAGTAAGATCAGGGTTTTGGGCACTGAAGCTTTCTTT. Translating it yields CASKIRVLGTEAFF. This sequence joins TRBV19 and TRBJ1-1; possibly TRBD1 for D (5 bases). The CDR3 is 14 residues long. The ends were cut back, 7 bases at V and 4 bases at J, with 16 bases in the middle. Germline CDR1 reads LNHDA; CDR2 reads SQIVND (reference sequence).

The genes are TRBV12-1 and TRBJ2-1; TRBD2, the D gene given by the table, was not confirmed from the DNA. TRBV12-1 is noted as a pseudogene. CDR3 length: 18 amino acids. In nucleotides, the CDR3 is TGTGCCAGCAGCTTTAGTAGCGGGAGTGGGTTCCCCCCATTCGAGCAGTTCTTC. Encoded protein: CASSFSSGSGFPPFEQFF.

The chain is built from TRBV4-3 and TRBJ2-6; D remains ambiguous. CDR1 and CDR2 (germline): LGHNA, YSLEER. This CDR3 has 14 amino acids. Trimming pared 6 bases from V and 2 bases from J, leaving 8 bases between. The CDR3 DNA sequence: TGCGCCAGCAGTCAATATACTGGGGCCAACGTCCTGACTTTC. It is translated as CASSQYTGANVLTF.

CDR3 region: CASSLTGTRDEQFF. The CDR3 nucleotides read TGTGCCAGCAGCTTAACTGGGACACGCGATGAGCAGTTCTTC. This rearrangement joins TRBV7-9 to TRBJ2-1, with D possibly TRBD1 on 6 matching bases. The germline gives CDR1 SEHNR, CDR2 FQNEAQ (reference sequence). V lost 2 bases and J 8 bases, leaving 13 bases between the germline ends. This CDR3 is 14 amino acids long.

This rearrangement joins TRBV28 to TRBJ2-1; D is perhaps TRBD1 (6 bases). This CDR3 has 13 amino acids. V was shortened by 3 bases and J by 7 bases, with 10 bases between the two germline ends. CDR1 and CDR2 (germline): MDHEN, SYDVKM. The CDR3 here is CASSFSTGNEQFF. In DNA, the CDR3 is TGTGCCAGCAGTTTCAGCACAGGGAATGAGCAGTTCTTC.

This rearrangement joins TRBV7-9 to TRBJ1-1; 7 nucleotides agree with TRBD1. The CDR3 length is 16 residues. CDR1 and CDR2 (germline): SEHNR, FQNEAQ (reference sequence). V lost 6 bases, J lost 4 bases, and 14 bases stayed unmatched. CDR3 coding DNA: TGTGCCAGCAGTAAGGCCCGACAGGGATGGAGCACTGAAGCTTTCTTT. The encoded protein is CASSKARQGWSTEAFF. Variable domain in full (rest from reference TRBV7-9 and TRBJ1-1): DTGVSQNPRHKITKRGQNVTFRCDPISEHNRLYWYRQTLGQGPEFLTYFQNEAQLEKSRLLSDRFSAERPKGSFSTLEIQRTEQGDSAMYLCASSKARQGWSTEAFFGQGTRLTVV.

The CDR3 DNA reads as TGCGCCAGCAGTCATACGGACAGGGATTTAGTAGGTCAGCCCCAGCATTTT. Translation gives CASSHTDRDLVGQPQHF. This chain uses TRBV23-1 with TRBJ1-5; 8 bases are a match to TRBD1. TRBV23-1 is an ORF, with its function uncertain. This CDR3 has 17 amino acids. Losses at the gene ends were 3 bases for V and 6 bases for J; bases not matched to a gene: 13.

The chain employs TRBV19 and TRBJ1-4; D not certain. V dropped 11 bases and J dropped 6 bases, with 13 bases sitting between them. The CDR3 has 12 amino acids. CDR1 is LNHDA, CDR2 SQIVND, per germline (reference sequence). CDR3 sequence: CAARSRDEKLFF. The CDR3 DNA reads TGTGCCGCTAGGAGCCGGGATGAAAAACTGTTTTTT. The full variable domain, its missing parts supplied by reference TRBV19 and TRBJ1-4, is DGGITQSPKYLFRKEGQNVTLSCEQNLNHDAMYWYRQDPGQGLRLIYYSQIVNDFQKGDIAEGYSVSREKKESFPLTVTSAQKNPTAFYLCAARSRDEKLFFGSGTQLSVL.

The J gene is TRBJ2-3, the V gene TRBV10-3, with 9 nucleotides matching TRBD1. The V and J ends lost 5 bases and 4 bases, in that order; junction bases with no gene match: 4. CDR1 is ENHRY, CDR2 SYGVKD, per germline. This CDR3 has 14 amino acids. This chain's CDR3 is CAISTDRGADTQYF. In nucleotides, the CDR3 is TGTGCCATCAGTACGGACAGGGGTGCAGATACGCAGTATTTT.

The rearrangement links TRBV6-4 to TRBJ2-1; tentative D call: TRBD1 (6 bases). The CDR3 runs 15 residues. The germline gives CDR1 MRHNA, CDR2 SNTAGT. V was pared by 5 bases and J by 5 bases, with 16 bases between. This CDR3 reads CASSIETGTNNEQFF. As DNA, the CDR3 is TGTGCCAGCAGTATCGAAACCGGGACAAACAATGAGCAGTTCTTC.

For the CDR3, the DNA is TGTGCCAGCAGCTTAGTCCTACAGGGGAGGAGCAATCAGCCCCAGCATTTT. This translates into CASSLVLQGRSNQPQHF. This sequence joins TRBV7-9 and TRBJ1-5; 7 positions match TRBD1. Trimming removed 1 base from V and 1 base from J; junction bases left unmatched: 7. The CDR3 is 17 residues long. Germline assignment: CDR1 SEHNR and CDR2 FQNEAQ (reference sequence).

V usage is TRBV5-3 and J usage is TRBJ2-7; tentatively, D is TRBD1 (6 bases). TRBV5-3 is given ORF status, its function remaining uncertain. The V end was cut by 5 bases, the J end by 2 bases, with 20 bases between. This CDR3 has 16 residues. CDR3 sequence reads: CARSRGDRSHPYEQYF. Written as DNA, the CDR3 is TGTGCCAGAAGTCGCGGTGACAGGTCCCATCCCTACGAGCAGTACTTC.